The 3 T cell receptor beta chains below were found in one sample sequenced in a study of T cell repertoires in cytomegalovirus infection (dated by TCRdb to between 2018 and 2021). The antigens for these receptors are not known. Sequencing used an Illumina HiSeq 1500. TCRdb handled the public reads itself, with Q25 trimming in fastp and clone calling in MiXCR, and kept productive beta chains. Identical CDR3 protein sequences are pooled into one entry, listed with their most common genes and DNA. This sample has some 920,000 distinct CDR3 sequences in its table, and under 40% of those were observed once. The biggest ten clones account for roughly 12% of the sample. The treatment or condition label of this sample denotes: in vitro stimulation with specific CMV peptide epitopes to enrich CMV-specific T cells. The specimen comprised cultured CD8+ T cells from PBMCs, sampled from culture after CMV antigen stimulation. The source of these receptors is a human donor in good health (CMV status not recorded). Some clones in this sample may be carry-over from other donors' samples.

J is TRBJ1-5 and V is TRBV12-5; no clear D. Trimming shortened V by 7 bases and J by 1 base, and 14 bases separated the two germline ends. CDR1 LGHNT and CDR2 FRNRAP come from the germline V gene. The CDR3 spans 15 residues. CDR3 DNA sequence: TGTGCTAGTGCCCTGGTATGGGCGAGCAATCAGCCCCAGCATTTT. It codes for CASALVWASNQPQHF.

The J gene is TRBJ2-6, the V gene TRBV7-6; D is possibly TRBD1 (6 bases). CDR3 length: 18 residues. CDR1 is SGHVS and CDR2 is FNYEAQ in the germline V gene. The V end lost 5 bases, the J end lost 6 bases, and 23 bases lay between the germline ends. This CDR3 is CASSRPGQVTKEANVLTF. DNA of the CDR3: TGTGCCAGCAGCCGACCGGGACAAGTTACAAAGGAGGCCAACGTCCTGACTTTC.

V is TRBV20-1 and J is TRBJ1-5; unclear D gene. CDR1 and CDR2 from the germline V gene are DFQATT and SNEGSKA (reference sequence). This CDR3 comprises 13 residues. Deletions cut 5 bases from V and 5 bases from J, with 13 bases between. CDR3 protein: CSAPPRVDQPQHF. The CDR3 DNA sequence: TGCAGTGCTCCGCCTCGGGTGGATCAGCCCCAGCATTTT.